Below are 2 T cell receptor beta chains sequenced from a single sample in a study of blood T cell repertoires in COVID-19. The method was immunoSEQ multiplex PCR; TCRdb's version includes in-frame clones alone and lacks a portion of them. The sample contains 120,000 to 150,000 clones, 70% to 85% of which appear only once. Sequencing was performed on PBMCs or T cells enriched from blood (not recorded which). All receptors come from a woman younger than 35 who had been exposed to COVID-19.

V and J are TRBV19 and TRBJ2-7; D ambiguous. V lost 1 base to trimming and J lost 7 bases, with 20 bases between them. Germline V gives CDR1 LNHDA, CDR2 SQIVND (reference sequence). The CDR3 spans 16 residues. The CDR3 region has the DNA TGTGCCAGTAGTATAGGCAACCTCGGGTCGTCCACGGAGCAGTACTTC. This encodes CASSIGNLGSSTEQYF. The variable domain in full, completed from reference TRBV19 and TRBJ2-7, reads DGGITQSPKYLFRKEGQNVTLSCEQNLNHDAMYWYRQDPGQGLRLIYYSQIVNDFQKGDIAEGYSVSREKKESFPLTVTSAQKNPTAFYLCASSIGNLGSSTEQYFGPGTRLTVT.

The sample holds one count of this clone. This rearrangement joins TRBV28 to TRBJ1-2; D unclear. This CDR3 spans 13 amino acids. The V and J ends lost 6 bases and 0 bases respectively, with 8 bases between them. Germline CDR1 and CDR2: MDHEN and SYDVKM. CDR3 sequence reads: CASRGGANYGYTF. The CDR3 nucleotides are TGTGCCAGCAGGGGAGGTGCTAACTATGGCTACACCTTC.